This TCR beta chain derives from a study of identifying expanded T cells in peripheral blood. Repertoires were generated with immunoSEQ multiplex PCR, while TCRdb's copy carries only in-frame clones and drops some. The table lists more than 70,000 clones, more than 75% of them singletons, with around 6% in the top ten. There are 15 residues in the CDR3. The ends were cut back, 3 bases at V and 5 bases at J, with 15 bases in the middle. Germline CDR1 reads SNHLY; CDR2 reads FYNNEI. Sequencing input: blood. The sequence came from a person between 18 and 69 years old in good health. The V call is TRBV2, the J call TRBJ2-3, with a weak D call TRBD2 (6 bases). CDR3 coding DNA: TGTGCCAGCAGTGACCCACCGACTAGTATAGATACGCAGTATTTT. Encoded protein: CASSDPPTSIDTQYF.